The next 5 T cell receptor beta chains were all read from a single sample in a study of shared clonotypes between healthy human individuals. Profiling relied on immunoSEQ multiplex PCR, and the TCRdb table lists in-frame clones only, not all of them. The data hold 550,000 to 850,000 clones, with approximately 79% observed a single time. Sequencing used memory CD4+ T cells sorted from blood. The subset is: CD45RA-negative fraction. The receptors originated from a woman in her twenties or thirties in good health.

This clone was picked up a small number of times. This chain joins TRBV25-1 and TRBJ2-1; 7 positions match TRBD1. The J segment lost 6 bases and the V segment lost 8 bases, leaving 16 bases of the junction unmatched. CDR3 size: 16 residues. CDR1 and CDR2 (germline): MGHDK, SYGVNS. The CDR3 DNA reads TGTGCCAGCGCGTTCCTGCGACAGGGAGTCCCCAATGAGCAGTTCTTC. It specifies CASAFLRQGVPNEQFF.

The chain has TRBV29-1 and TRBJ1-1; no definite D call. The V end lost 4 bases, the J end lost 1 base, and 10 bases lay between the germline ends. This CDR3 spans 13 amino acids. Germline CDR1 and CDR2: SQVTM and ANQGSEA. CDR3 in DNA: TGCAGCGTTGGGGTAGATACGAACACTGAAGCTTTCTTT. It yields the protein CSVGVDTNTEAFF.

This chain joins TRBV11-3 and TRBJ2-3; 8 positions match TRBD1. This CDR3 contains 16 residues. J gave up 1 base and V 5 bases, and 8 bases lay outside the gene matches. CDR1 is SGHNT, CDR2 YENEEA, per germline. CDR3 sequence reads: CASSPGATGGTDTQYF. The CDR3, as DNA: TGTGCCAGCAGCCCGGGGGCGACAGGGGGCACAGATACGCAGTATTTT.

The rearrangement links TRBV5-1 to TRBJ2-1; either TRBD1 or TRBD2 may fit D (5 bases each). Trimming left V 4 bases short and J 3 bases short, with 14 bases between. Looked up from germline, CDR1 is SGHRS and CDR2 is YFSETQ. There are 15 residues in the CDR3. CDR3 DNA: TGCGCCAGCAGCCCGAGGGACCCAAACTACAATGAGCAGTTCTTC. This encodes CASSPRDPNYNEQFF.

The CDR3 nucleotides read TGTGCCAGCAGTCAGGACAGGGGGGTTGGTGCCACTGAAGCTTTCTTT. Residues: CASSQDRGVGATEAFF. The chain recombines TRBV28 with TRBJ1-1; 10 nucleotides match TRBD1. CDR3 size: 16 residues. With 5 bases clipped from V and 4 bases from J, the junction kept 10 bases outside the gene matches. The germline V gene encodes CDR1 MDHEN and CDR2 SYDVKM.